This record looks at one TCR beta chain sequence and its context. The conserved phenylalanine or tryptophan is not found at the CDR3 terminus, so this likely reflects a read error. The CDR3 regions of TCR beta were amplified from RNA transcripts. Researchers ran a first-round RT-PCR on the TCR CDR3 using the HTBI primer set. TCRdb called the multiplex PCR reads again in MiXCR, with one record for every CDR3 protein. The profile shows over 150,000 distinct CDR3 sequences, about 17% of them singletons. This specimen comes from a study of T cells in Graves' hyperthyroidism and ophthalmopathy. PBMCs were collected from a roughly 10 ml volume of fresh peripheral blood. The CDR3 length is 13 residues. V shed 6 bases and J shed 4 bases, with 12 bases lying between them. The germline CDR1 and CDR2 sequences are MDHEN and SYDVKM.

Sample: blood. This TCR derives from a woman in her 50s with Graves' hyperthyroidism. The chain is built from TRBV28 and TRBJ1-1; D gene uncertain. CDR3 DNA sequence: TGTGCCAGCAGGGACGGTTTGAGCACTGAAGCTTTCCTT. It translates to CASRDGLSTEAFL.